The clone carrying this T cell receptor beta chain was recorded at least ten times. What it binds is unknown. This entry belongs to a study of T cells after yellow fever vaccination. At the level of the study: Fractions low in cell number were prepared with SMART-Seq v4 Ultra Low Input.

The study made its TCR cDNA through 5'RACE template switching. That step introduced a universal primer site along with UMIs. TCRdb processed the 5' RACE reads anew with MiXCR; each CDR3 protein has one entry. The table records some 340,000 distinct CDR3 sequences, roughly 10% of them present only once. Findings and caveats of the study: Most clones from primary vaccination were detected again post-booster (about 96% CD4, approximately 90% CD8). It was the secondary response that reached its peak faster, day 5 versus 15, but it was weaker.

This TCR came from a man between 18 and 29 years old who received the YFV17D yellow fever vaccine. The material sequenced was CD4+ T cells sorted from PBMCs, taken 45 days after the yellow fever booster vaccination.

Written as DNA, the CDR3 is TGCAGTGCTCATAAGGTCTCGAGCGGGGGTTGGGATACGCAGTATTTT. Translating gives CSAHKVSSGGWDTQYF. V usage is TRBV20-1 and J usage is TRBJ2-3, with 8 positions matching TRBD2. Germline values: CDR1 DFQATT, CDR2 SNEGSKA (reference sequence). Losses at the gene ends were 5 bases for V and 6 bases for J; bases not matched to a gene: 16. CDR3 length: 16 residues.